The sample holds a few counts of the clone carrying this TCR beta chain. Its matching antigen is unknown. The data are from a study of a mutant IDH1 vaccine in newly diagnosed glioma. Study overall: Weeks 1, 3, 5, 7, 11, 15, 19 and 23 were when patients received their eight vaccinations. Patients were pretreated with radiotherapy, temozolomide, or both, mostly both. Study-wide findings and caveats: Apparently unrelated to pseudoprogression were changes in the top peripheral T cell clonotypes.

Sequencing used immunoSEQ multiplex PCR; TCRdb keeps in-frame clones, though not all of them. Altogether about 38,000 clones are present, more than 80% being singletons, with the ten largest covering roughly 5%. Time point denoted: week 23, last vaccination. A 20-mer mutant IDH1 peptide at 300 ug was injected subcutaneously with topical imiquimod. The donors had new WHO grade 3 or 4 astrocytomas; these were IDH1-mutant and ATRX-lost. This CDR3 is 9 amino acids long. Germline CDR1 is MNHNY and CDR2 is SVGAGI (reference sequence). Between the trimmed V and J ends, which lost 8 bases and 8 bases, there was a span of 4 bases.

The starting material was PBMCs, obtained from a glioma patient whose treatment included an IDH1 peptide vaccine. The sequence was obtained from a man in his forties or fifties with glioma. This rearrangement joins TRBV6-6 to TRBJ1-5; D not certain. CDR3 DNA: TGTGCCAGCGGGGAGCCCCAGCATTTT. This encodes CASGEPQHF.